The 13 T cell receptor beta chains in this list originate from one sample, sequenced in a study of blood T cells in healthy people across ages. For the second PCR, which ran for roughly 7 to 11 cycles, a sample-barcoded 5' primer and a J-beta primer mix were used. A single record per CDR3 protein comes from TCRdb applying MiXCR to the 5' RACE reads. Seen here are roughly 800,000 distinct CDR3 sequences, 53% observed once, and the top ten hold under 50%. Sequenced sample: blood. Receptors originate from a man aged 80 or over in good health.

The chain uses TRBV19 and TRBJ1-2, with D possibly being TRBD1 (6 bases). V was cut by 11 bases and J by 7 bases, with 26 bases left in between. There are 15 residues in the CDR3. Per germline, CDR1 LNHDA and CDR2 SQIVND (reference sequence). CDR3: CAAHIGGSVSSGYTF. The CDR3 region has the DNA TGTGCCGCCCATATAGGGGGGTCCGTTTCGTCTGGCTACACCTTC.

The CDR3 reads CSVELGPRGGYTF. CDR3 sequence (DNA): TGCAGCGTTGAACTCGGGCCTCGCGGGGGCTACACCTTC. The chain has TRBV29-1 and TRBJ1-2, with D unclear. Germline CDR1 and CDR2: SQVTM and ANQGSEA. CDR3 length equals 13 residues. The V end lost 2 bases, the J end lost 8 bases, and 15 bases lay between the germline ends.

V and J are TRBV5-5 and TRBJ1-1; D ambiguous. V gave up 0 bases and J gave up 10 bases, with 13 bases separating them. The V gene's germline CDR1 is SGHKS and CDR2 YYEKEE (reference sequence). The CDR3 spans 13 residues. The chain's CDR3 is CASSLGVQRGAFF. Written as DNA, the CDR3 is TGTGCCAGCAGCTTGGGCGTCCAGCGCGGAGCTTTCTTT. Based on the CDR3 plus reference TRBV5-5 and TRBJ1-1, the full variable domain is DAGVTQSPTHLIKTRGQQVTLRCSPISGHKSVSWYQQVLGQGPQFIFQYYEKEERGRGNFPDRFSARQFPNYSSELNVNALLLGDSALYLCASSLGVQRGAFFGQGTRLTVV.

The CDR3, as DNA: TGTGCCAGCCACGACGGACTAGCGAAAAATGAGCAGTTCTTC. Protein sequence: CASHDGLAKNEQFF. This chain links TRBV12-3 or TRBV12-4 with TRBJ2-1, with TRBD2 matching 9 bases. The J segment lost 7 bases and the V segment lost 8 bases, leaving 9 bases of the junction unmatched. This CDR3 region has 14 residues.

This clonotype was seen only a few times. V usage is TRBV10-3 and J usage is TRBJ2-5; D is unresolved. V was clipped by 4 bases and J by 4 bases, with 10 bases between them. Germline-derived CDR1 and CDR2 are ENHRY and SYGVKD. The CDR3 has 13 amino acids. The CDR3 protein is CAISAGRGETQYF. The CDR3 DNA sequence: TGTGCCATCAGTGCCGGTAGAGGAGAGACCCAGTACTTC.

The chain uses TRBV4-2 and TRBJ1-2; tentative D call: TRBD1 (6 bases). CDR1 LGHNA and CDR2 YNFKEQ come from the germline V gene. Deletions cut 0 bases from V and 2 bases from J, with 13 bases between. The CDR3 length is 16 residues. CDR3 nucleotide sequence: TGTGCCAGCAGCCAAGATTCGGGGGGCGCGAACTATGGCTACACCTTC. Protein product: CASSQDSGGANYGYTF.

The CDR3 DNA sequence: TGTGCCAGCAGCCTTAGCGGGAGTCCCAGATACGCGTATTTT. Protein sequence: CASSLSGSPRYAYF. V usage is TRBV3-1 and J usage is TRBJ2-3; 9 bases agree with TRBD2. The CDR3 spans 14 residues. The V segment lost 4 bases and the J segment 14 bases; nucleotides outside the gene matches: 13. In germline, CDR1 is LGHDT, CDR2 YNNKEL (reference sequence).

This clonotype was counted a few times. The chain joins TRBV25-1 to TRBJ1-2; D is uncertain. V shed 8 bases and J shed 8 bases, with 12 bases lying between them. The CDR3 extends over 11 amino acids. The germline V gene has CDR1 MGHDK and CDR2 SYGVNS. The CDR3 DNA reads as TGTGCCAGCCGGGGAGGGCGAGGCTACACCTTC. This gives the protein CASRGGRGYTF.

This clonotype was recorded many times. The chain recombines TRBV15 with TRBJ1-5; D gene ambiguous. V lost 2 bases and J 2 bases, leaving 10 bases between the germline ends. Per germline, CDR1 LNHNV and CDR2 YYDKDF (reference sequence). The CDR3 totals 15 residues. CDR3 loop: CATSRTYGGNQPQHF. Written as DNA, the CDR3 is TGTGCCACCAGCAGAACATATGGTGGCAATCAGCCCCAGCATTTT.

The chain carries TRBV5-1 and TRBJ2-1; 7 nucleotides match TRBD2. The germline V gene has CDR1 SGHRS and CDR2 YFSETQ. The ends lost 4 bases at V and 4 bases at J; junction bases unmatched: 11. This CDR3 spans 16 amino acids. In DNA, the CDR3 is TGCGCCAGCAGCACCGTACTCGCGGGAGCTTACAATGAGCAGTTCTTC. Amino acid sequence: CASSTVLAGAYNEQFF.

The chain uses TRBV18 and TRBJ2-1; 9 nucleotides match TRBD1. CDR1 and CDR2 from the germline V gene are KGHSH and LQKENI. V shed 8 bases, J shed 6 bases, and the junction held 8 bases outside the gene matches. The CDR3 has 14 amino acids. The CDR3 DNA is TGTGCCAGCGCTCACGGGACAGGGCCCAATGAGCAGTTCTTC. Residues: CASAHGTGPNEQFF.

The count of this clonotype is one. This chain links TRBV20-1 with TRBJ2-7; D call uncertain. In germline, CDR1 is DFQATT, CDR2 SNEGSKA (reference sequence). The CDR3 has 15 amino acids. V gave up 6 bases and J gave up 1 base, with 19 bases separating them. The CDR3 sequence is CSAGPQRLTSYEQYF. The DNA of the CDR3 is TGCAGTGCCGGCCCCCAGCGATTGACATCCTACGAGCAGTACTTC.

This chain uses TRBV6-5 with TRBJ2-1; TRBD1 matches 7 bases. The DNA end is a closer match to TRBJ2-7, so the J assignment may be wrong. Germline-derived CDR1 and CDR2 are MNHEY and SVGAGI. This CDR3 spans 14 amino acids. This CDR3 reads CASRRGQGGYEQYF. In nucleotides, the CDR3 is TGTGCCAGCAGGAGGGGGCAGGGCGGCTACGAGCAGTACTTC.